This T cell receptor (beta chain) was identified in a study of CD8+ T cells in alopecia areata. Isolated RNA was reverse transcribed into cDNA used as the sequencing template. The data were produced by immunoSEQ multiplex PCR, yet TCRdb's version contains in-frame clones alone and is incomplete. The sample lists about 140,000 clones, approximately 90% occurring once. Noted treatment: oral pan-JAK inhibitor, 5-10 mg twice daily. Study-level points and caveats: Higher clonality was seen in lesional scalp than in normal scalp, especially in alopecia totalis/universalis.

Comments on this clone: Its specificity is unknown.

This clonotype was obtained from a human donor with alopecia areata. Source: CD8+ T cells sorted from blood, taken at week 4, from a patient treated with tofacitinib.

The CDR3 DNA sequence: TGTGCCAGCAGTCTCTCGGGACAGCACTACGAGCAGTACTTC. Translating gives CASSLSGQHYEQYF. The gene calls are TRBV27 and TRBJ2-7; 7 bases are a match to TRBD1. This CDR3 is built from 14 residues. The germline V gene encodes CDR1 MNHEY and CDR2 SMNVEV (reference sequence). The V segment lost 5 bases and the J segment 3 bases; nucleotides outside the gene matches: 7.